The 11 T cell receptor beta chains listed next were all sequenced from one sample in a study of blood T cell repertoires in COVID-19. Method: immunoSEQ multiplex PCR; TCRdb's copy keeps in-frame clones and lacks some. The table lists around 300,000 clones, about 88% of them singletons. The sample taken for sequencing was PBMCs or T cells enriched from blood (not recorded which). These TCRs come from a woman aged 50 to 60 who had recovered from COVID-19.

The chain combines TRBV30 with TRBJ2-1; 7 bases map to TRBD2. Trimming at V came to 0 bases and at J to 7 bases, leaving 9 bases not matched to a gene. Germline V gene lookup returns CDR1 GTSNPN and CDR2 SVGIG (reference sequence). This CDR3 is built from 15 residues. The CDR3 sequence: CAWSVQRLAVNEQFF. The CDR3 nucleotides read TGTGCCTGGAGTGTACAAAGACTAGCAGTAAATGAGCAGTTCTTC. The variable domain in full, with the rest retrieved from reference TRBV30 and TRBJ2-1, is SQTIHQWPATLVQPVGSPLSLECTVEGTSNPNLYWYRQAAGRGLQLLFYSVGIGQISSEVPQNLSASRPQDRQFILSSKKLLLSDSGFYLCAWSVQRLAVNEQFFGPGTRLTVL.

The chain is built from TRBV28 and TRBJ2-1; 16 bases align to TRBD2. The germline V gene has CDR1 MDHEN and CDR2 SYDVKM. CDR3 length: 16 residues. V was pared by 5 bases and J by 5 bases, with 3 bases of the junction left unmatched. For the CDR3, the DNA is TGTGCCAGCAGTCCCGGGACTAGCGGGAGGGACAATGAGCAGTTCTTC. This sequence encodes CASSPGTSGRDNEQFF. The variable domain in full, completed from reference TRBV28 and TRBJ2-1, reads DVKVTQSSRYLVKRTGEKVFLECVQDMDHENMFWYRQDPGLGLRLIYFSYDVKMKEKGDIPEGYSVSREKKERFSLILESASTNQTSMYLCASSPGTSGRDNEQFFGPGTRLTVL.

The V and J genes are TRBV6-2 or TRBV6-3 and TRBJ2-7; D not certain. Looked up from germline, CDR1 is MNHEY and CDR2 is SVGEGT. The CDR3 length is 14 residues. Deletions cut 2 bases from V and 1 base from J, with 9 bases between. CDR3 sequence: CASSYREASYEQYF. The CDR3 nucleotides are TGTGCCAGCAGTTACCGAGAGGCTTCCTACGAGCAGTACTTC.

The rearrangement links TRBV7-8 to TRBJ2-3; weak D call: TRBD2 (5 bases). Trimming removed 5 bases at V and 6 bases at J, with 15 bases between. This CDR3 region has 14 residues. Germline CDR1 is SGHVS and CDR2 is FQNEAQ. The CDR3 nucleotides read TGTGCCAGCAGCCCCGGAGGCGGGTGGGATACGCAGTATTTT. This codes for CASSPGGGWDTQYF.

The CDR3 DNA sequence: TGTGCCAGTTGGGACAGGGGGCGCACCGGGGAGCTGTTTTTT. Its protein is CASWDRGRTGELFF. This chain joins TRBV19 and TRBJ2-2, with 12 positions matching TRBD1. The CDR3 extends over 14 amino acids. The V and J ends lost 8 bases and 4 bases, in that order; junction bases with no gene match: 2. Germline loops: CDR1 LNHDA, CDR2 SQIVND (reference sequence).

This clone was detected a few times. The chain links TRBV30 to TRBJ1-5; a possible D gene is TRBD1 (5 bases). The CDR3 has 14 amino acids. Trimming cost V 0 bases and J 7 bases, with 13 bases left between them. Germline-derived CDR1 and CDR2 are GTSNPN and SVGIG (reference sequence). The CDR3 nucleotides are TGTGCCTGGAGTGTACCAGGGAACGGACAGCCCCAGCATTTT. It is translated as CAWSVPGNGQPQHF.

Concerning this clone itself: Other DNA sequences in this specimen translate into the identical CDR3. This chain links TRBV5-4 with TRBJ2-1, with 7 bases matching TRBD2. The germline CDR1 and CDR2 sequences are SGHNT and YYREEE (reference sequence). This CDR3 comprises 14 residues. Trimming removed 1 base from V and 3 bases from J; junction bases left unmatched: 1. This chain's CDR3 is CASSLWGGYNEQFF. The CDR3 DNA reads TGTGCCAGCAGCTTGTGGGGGGGCTACAATGAGCAGTTCTTC.

The chain couples TRBV18 to TRBJ1-1; perhaps TRBD1 as D (5 bases). Germline V gene data show CDR1 as KGHSH and CDR2 as LQKENI. The V end was cut by 1 base, the J end by 4 bases, with 13 bases between. This CDR3 is built from 15 residues. The CDR3 is CASSPQSGPSTEAFF. Here the CDR3 DNA reads TGTGCCAGCTCACCACAGTCAGGGCCCTCCACTGAAGCTTTCTTT.

In this sample, this clone turned up once. This chain connects TRBV5-1 to TRBJ2-3, with TRBD2 as a possible D gene (6 bases). V lost 6 bases and J lost 1, with 9 bases in between. Germline V CDR1 and CDR2: SGHRS, YFSETQ. The CDR3 contains 13 residues. CDR3 sequence reads: CASTPGGTDTQYF. Here the CDR3 DNA reads TGCGCCAGCACCCCGGGGGGCACAGATACGCAGTATTTT. Full variable domain (remainder filled in from reference TRBV5-1 and TRBJ2-3): KAGVTQTPRYLIKTRGQQVTLSCSPISGHRSVSWYQQTPGQGLQFLFEYFSETQRNKGNFPGRFSGRQFSNSRSEMNVSTLELGDSALYLCASTPGGTDTQYFGPGTRLTVL.

The chain joins TRBV30 to TRBJ1-5; 10 bases fit TRBD1. J was trimmed by 2 bases and V by 7 bases; bases with no gene match: 5. Germline V CDR1 and CDR2: GTSNPN, SVGIG (reference sequence). The CDR3 length is 14 residues. The CDR3 DNA reads as TGTGCCTCAACCGGGACAGGGGGCAATCAGCCCCAGCATTTT. Protein product: CASTGTGGNQPQHF.

V gene TRBV5-1 combines with J gene TRBJ2-2; D possibly corresponds to TRBD2 (5 bases). Between the trimmed V and J ends, which lost 3 bases and 1 base, there was a span of 13 bases. CDR1 and CDR2 (germline): SGHRS, YFSETQ. The CDR3 loop spans 16 amino acids. CDR3 sequence: CASSWNSVGNTGELFF. DNA for the CDR3: TGCGCCAGCAGCTGGAATAGCGTCGGGAACACCGGGGAGCTGTTTTTT.